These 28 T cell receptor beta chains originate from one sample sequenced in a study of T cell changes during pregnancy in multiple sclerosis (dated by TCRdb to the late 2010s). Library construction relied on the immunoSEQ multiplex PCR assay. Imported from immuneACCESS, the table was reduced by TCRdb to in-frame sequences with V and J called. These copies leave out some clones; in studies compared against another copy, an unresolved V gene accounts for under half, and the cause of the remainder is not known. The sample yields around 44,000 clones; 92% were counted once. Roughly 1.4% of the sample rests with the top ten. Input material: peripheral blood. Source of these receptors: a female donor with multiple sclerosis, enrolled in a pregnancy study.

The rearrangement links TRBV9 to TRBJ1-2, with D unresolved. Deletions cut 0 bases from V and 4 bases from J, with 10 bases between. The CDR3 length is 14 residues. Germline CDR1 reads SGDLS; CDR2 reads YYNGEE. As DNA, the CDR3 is TGTGCCAGCAGCGTAGGGGGTTTCCTCTATGGCTACACCTTC. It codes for CASSVGGFLYGYTF.

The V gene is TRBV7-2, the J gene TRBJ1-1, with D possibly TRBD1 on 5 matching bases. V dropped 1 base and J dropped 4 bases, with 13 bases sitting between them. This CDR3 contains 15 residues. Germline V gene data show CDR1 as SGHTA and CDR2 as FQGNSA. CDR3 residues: CASSLDLRGSTEAFF. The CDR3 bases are TGTGCCAGCAGCTTAGATTTGAGGGGTTCCACTGAAGCTTTCTTT.

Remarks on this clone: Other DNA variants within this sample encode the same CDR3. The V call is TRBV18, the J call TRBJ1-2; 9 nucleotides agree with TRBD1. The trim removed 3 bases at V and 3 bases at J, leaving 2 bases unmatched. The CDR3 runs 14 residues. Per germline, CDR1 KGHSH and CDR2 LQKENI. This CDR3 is CASSPRDRDYGYTF. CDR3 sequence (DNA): TGTGCCAGCTCACCCCGGGACAGGGACTATGGCTACACCTTC.

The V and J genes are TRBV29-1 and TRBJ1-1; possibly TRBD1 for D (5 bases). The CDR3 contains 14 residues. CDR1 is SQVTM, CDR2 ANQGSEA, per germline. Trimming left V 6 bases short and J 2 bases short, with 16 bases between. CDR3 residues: CSVPYGGRNTEAFF. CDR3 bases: TGCAGCGTACCCTACGGGGGGAGAAACACTGAAGCTTTCTTT.

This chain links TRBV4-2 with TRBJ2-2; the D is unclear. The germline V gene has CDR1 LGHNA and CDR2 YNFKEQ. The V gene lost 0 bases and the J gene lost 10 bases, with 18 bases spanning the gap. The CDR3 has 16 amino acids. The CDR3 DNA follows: TGTGCCAGCAGCCAAGATATTAGACGGCAGTTTGAGGAGCTGTTTTTT. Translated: CASSQDIRRQFEELFF.

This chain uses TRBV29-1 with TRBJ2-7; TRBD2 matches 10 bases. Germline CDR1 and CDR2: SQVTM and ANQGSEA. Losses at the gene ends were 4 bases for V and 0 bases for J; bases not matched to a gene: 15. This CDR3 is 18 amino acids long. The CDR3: CSVVFPSGSLLSSYEQYF. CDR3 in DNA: TGCAGCGTTGTCTTCCCTAGCGGGAGTCTTCTAAGCTCCTACGAGCAGTACTTC.

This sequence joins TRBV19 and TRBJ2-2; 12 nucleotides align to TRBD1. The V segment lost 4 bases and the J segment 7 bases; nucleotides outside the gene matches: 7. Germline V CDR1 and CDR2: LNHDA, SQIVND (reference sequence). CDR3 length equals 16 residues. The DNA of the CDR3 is TGTGCCAGTAGTAACCGGGACAGGGGGCGCGACGGGGAGCTGTTTTTT. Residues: CASSNRDRGRDGELFF.

The CDR3 DNA follows: TGTGCCAGCTCACCACCGGGACTAGCGGGAGCGCAGCAGTACTTC. This sequence encodes CASSPPGLAGAQQYF. V usage is TRBV18 and J usage is TRBJ2-7, with 14 bases fitting TRBD2. Per germline, CDR1 KGHSH and CDR2 LQKENI. The CDR3 extends over 15 amino acids. The junction had 3 bases not matched to a gene; V was cut back by 0 bases and J by 8 bases.

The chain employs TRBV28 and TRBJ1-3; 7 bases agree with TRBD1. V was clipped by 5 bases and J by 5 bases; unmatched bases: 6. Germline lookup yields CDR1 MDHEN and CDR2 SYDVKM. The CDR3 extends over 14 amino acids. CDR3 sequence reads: CASSPGTDRNTIYF. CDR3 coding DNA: TGTGCCAGCAGTCCCGGGACAGATAGAAACACCATATATTTT.

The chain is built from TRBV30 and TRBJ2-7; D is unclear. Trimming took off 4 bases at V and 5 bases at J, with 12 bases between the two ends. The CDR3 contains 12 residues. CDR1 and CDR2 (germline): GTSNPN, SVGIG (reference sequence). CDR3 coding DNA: TGTGCCTGGAATGTAGGACCACACGAGCAGTACTTC. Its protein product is CAWNVGPHEQYF.

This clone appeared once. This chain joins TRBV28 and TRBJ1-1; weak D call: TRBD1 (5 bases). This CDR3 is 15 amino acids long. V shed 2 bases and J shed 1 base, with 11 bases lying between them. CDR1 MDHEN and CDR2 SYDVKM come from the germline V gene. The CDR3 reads CASSLGAEGNTEAFF. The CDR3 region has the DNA TGTGCCAGCAGTTTAGGGGCTGAAGGGAACACTGAAGCTTTCTTT.

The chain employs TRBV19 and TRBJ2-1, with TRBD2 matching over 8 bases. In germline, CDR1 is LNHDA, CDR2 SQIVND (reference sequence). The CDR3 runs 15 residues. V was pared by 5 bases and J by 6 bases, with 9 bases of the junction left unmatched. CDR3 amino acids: CASSEDREGGNEQFF. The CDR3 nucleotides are TGTGCCAGTAGTGAGGACCGGGAGGGCGGCAATGAGCAGTTCTTC.

CDR3 in amino acids: CASSLEVGDTYGYTF. The CDR3 region has the DNA TGTGCCAGCAGCCTTGAGGTGGGGGACACCTATGGCTACACCTTC. The chain links TRBV28 to TRBJ1-2, with D maybe TRBD1 (6 bases). With 6 bases removed from V and 4 bases from J, the gap between germline ends came to 18 bases. The CDR3 has 15 residues. CDR1 is MDHEN and CDR2 is SYDVKM in the germline V gene.

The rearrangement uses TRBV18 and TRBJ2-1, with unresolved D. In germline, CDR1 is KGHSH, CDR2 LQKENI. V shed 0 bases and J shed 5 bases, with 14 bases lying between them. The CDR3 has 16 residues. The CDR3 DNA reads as TGTGCCAGCTCACCACCGGGTGCTATCCCGGACAATGAGCAGTTCTTC. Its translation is CASSPPGAIPDNEQFF.

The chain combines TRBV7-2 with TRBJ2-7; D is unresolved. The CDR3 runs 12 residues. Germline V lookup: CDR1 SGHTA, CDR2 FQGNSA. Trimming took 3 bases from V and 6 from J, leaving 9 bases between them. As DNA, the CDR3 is TGTGCCAGCAGCTTCGGACGGACCGAGCAGTACTTC. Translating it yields CASSFGRTEQYF.

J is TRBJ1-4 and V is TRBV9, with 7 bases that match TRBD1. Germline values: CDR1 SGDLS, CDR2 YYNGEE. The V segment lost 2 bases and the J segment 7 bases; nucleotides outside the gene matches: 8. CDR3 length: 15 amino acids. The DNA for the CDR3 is TGTGCCAGCAGCGTCCGACAGGGATCAGGTGAAAAACTGTTTTTT. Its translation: CASSVRQGSGEKLFF.

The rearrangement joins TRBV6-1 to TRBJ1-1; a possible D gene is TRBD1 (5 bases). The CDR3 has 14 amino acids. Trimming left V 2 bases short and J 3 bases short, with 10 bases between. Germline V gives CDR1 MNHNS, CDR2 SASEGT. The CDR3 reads CASSESGGYTEAFF. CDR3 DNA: TGTGCCAGCAGTGAAAGCGGGGGGTACACTGAAGCTTTCTTT.

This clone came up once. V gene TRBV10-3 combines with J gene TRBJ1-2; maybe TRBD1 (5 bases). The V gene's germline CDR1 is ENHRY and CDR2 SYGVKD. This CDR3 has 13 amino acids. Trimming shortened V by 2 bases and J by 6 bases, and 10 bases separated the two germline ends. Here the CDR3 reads CAISERQGDGYTF. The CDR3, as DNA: TGTGCCATCAGTGAGCGGCAGGGCGATGGCTACACCTTC.

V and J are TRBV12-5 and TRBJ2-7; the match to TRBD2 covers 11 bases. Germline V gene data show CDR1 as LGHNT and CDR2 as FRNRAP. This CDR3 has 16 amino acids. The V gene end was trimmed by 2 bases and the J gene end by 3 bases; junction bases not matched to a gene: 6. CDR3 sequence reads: CASGLITSGRDYEQYF. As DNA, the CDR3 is TGTGCTAGTGGTTTGATTACTAGCGGGAGAGACTACGAGCAGTACTTC.

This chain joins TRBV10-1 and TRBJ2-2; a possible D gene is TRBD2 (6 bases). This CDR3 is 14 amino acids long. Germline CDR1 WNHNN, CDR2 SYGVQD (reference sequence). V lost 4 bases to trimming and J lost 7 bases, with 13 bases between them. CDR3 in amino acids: CASSVSGGNGELFF. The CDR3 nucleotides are TGCGCCAGCAGTGTTTCCGGGGGTAACGGGGAGCTGTTTTTT.

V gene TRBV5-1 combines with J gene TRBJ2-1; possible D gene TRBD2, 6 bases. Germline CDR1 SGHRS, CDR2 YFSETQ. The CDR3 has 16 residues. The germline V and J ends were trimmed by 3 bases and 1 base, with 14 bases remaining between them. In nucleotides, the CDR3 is TGCGCCAGCAGCTCGTACCTAGCGACTTCCTACAATGAGCAGTTCTTC. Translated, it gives CASSSYLATSYNEQFF.

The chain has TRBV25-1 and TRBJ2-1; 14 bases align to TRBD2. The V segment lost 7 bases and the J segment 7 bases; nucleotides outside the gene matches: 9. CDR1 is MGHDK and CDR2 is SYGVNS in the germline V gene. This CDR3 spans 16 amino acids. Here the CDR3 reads CASKAKGTSGSNEQFF. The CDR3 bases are TGTGCCAGCAAAGCCAAAGGGACTAGCGGGAGTAATGAGCAGTTCTTC.

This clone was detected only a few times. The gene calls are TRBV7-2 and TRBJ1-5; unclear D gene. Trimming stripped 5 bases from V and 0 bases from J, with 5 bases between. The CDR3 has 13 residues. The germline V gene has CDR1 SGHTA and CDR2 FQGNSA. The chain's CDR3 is CASSQSSNQPQHF. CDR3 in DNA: TGTGCCAGCAGCCAGAGTAGCAATCAGCCCCAGCATTTT.

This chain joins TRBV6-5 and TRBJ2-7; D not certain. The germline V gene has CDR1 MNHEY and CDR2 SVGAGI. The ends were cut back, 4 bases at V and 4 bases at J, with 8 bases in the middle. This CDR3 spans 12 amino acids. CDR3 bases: TGTGCCAGCAGTTCGCAGCTTTACGAGCAGTACTTC. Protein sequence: CASSSQLYEQYF.

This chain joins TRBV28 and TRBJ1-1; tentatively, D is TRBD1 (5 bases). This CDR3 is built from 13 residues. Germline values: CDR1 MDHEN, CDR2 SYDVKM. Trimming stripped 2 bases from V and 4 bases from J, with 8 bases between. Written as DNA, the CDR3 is TGTGCCAGCAGTTTAGGGGGTAGCACTGAAGCTTTCTTT. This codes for CASSLGGSTEAFF. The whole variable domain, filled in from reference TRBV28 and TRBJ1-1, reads DVKVTQSSRYLVKRTGEKVFLECVQDMDHENMFWYRQDPGLGLRLIYFSYDVKMKEKGDIPEGYSVSREKKERFSLILESASTNQTSMYLCASSLGGSTEAFFGQGTRLTVV.

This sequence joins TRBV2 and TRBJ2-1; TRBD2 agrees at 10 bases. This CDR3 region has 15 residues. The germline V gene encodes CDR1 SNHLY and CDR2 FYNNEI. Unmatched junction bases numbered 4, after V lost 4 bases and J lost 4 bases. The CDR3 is CASSGGSGGYNEQFF. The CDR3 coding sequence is TGTGCCAGCAGTGGTGGTAGCGGGGGGTACAATGAGCAGTTCTTC.

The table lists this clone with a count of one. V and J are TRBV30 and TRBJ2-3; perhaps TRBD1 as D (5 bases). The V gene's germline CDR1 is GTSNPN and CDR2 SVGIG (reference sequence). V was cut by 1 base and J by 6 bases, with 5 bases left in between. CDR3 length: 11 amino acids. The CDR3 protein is CAWSEGDTQYF. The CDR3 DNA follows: TGTGCCTGGAGTGAGGGGGATACGCAGTATTTT.

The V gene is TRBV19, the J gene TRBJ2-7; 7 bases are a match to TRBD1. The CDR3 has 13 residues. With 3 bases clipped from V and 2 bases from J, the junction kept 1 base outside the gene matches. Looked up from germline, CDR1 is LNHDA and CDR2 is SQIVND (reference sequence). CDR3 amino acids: CASSIGTAYEQYF. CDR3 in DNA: TGTGCCAGTAGTATCGGGACAGCCTACGAGCAGTACTTC.